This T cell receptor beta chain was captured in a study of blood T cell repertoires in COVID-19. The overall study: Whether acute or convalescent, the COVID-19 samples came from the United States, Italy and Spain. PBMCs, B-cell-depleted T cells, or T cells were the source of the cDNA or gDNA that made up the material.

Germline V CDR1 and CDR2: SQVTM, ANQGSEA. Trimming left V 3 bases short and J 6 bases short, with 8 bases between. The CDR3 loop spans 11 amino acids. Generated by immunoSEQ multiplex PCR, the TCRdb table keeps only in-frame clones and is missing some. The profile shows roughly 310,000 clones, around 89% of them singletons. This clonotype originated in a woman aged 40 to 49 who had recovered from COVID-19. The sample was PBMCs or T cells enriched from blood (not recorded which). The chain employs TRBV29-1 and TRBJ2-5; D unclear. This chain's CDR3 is CSVEEWQTQYF. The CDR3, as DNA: TGCAGCGTTGAGGAGTGGCAGACCCAGTACTTC.